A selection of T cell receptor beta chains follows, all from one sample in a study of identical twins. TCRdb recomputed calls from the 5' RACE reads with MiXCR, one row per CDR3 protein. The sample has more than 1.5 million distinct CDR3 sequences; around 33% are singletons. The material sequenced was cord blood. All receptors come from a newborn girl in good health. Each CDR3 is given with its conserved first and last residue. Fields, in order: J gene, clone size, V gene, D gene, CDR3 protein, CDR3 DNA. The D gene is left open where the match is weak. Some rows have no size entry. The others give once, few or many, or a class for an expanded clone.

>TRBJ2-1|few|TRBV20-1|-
CSARDLIHNEQFF
TGCAGTGCTAGAGATCTGATTCACAATGAGCAGTTCTTC
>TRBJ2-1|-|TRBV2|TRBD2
CASRRKLAGVSNEQFF
TGTGCCAGCAGGAGGAAACTAGCGGGGGTTAGCAATGAGCAGTTCTTC
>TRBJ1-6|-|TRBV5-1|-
CASSLMDSYNSPLHF
TGCGCCAGCAGCTTGATGGATTCCTATAATTCACCCCTCCACTTT
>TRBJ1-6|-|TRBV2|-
CASNGQGGNSPLHF
TGTGCCAGCAACGGGCAGGGAGGTAATTCACCCCTCCACTTT
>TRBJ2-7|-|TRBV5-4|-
CASSLETTPYEQYF
TGTGCCAGCAGCTTAGAGACTACACCCTACGAGCAGTACTTC
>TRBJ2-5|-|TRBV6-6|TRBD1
CASRTGGSVWTQYF
TGTGCCAGCAGAACAGGGGGTTCGGTATGGACCCAGTACTTC
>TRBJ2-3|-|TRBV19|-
CASSIRITDTQYF
TGTGCCAGTAGTATAAGGATCACAGATACGCAGTATTTT
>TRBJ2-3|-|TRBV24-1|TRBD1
CATSEGQGVGTDTQYF
TGTGCCACCAGTGAAGGACAGGGGGTAGGCACAGATACGCAGTATTTT
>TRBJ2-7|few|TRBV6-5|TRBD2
CASSYSIAGIYEQYF
TGTGCCAGCAGTTACTCGATAGCGGGAATATACGAGCAGTACTTC
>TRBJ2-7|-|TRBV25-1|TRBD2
CASSSLAGGFEQYF
TGTGCCAGCAGCTCACTAGCGGGAGGATTCGAGCAGTACTTC
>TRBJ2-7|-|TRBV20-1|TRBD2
CSARTSAAYEQYF
TGCAGTGCGCGGACTAGCGCAGCCTACGAGCAGTACTTC
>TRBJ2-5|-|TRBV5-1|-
CASSLRTGLAGETQYF
TGCGCCAGCAGCTTAAGGACAGGACTAGCAGGGGAGACCCAGTACTTC
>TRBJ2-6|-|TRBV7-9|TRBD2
CASSLRTGRAPPGANVLTF
TGTGCCAGCAGCTTAAGGACGGGGAGGGCCCCCCCTGGGGCCAACGTCCTGACTTTC
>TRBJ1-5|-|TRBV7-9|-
CASSFPERNQPQHF
TGTGCCAGCAGCTTTCCCGAACGCAATCAGCCCCAGCATTTT
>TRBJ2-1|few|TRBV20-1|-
CSAATGTSSYNEQFF
TGCAGTGCCGCGACCGGGACAAGTTCCTACAATGAGCAGTTCTTC
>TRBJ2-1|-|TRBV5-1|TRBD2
CASSFRGGIGDEQFF
TGCGCCAGCAGCTTCCGGGGGGGCATTGGGGATGAGCAGTTCTTC
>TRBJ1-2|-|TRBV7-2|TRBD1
CASSLMSDRGYGYTF
TGTGCCAGCAGCTTAATGTCGGACAGGGGCTATGGCTACACCTTC
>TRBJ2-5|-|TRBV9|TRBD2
CASSEGLAGGPETQYF
TGTGCCAGCAGCGAGGGACTAGCGGGAGGGCCGGAGACCCAGTACTTC
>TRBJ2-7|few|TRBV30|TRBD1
CAWTPAGTGGYEQYF
TGTGCCTGGACTCCCGCCGGGACAGGGGGATACGAGCAGTACTTC
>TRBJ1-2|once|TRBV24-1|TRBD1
CATSAPISTGNYGYTF
TGTGCCACCAGTGCCCCAATTTCGACAGGGAACTATGGCTACACCTTC
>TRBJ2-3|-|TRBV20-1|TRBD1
CSATGEMTDTQYF
TGCAGTGCCACAGGGGAAATGACAGATACGCAGTATTTT
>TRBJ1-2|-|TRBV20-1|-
CSARASGALGGYTF
TGCAGTGCTAGAGCCTCAGGGGCATTGGGTGGCTACACCTTC
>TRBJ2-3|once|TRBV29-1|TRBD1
CSAGTAYSTDTQYF
TGCAGCGCCGGGACAGCCTACAGCACAGATACGCAGTATTTT
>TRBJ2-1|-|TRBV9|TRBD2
CASSVVGGAPNEQFF
TGTGCCAGCAGCGTAGTCGGGGGGGCCCCCAATGAGCAGTTCTTC
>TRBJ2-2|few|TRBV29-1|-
CSVEAVDTGELFF
TGCAGCGTTGAGGCGGTCGACACCGGGGAGCTGTTTTTT
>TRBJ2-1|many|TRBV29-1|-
CSVAQTSYNEQFF
TGCAGCGTCGCCCAAACCTCCTACAATGAGCAGTTCTTC
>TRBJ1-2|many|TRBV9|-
CASSVGGPYGYTF
TGTGCCAGCAGCGTAGGAGGACCGTATGGCTACACCTTC
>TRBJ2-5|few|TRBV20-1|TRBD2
CSATAGALQETQYF
TGCAGTGCTACAGCGGGGGCCCTGCAAGAGACCCAGTACTTC
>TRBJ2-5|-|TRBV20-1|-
CSASKDEETQYF
TGCAGTGCTAGTAAGGACGAAGAGACCCAGTACTTC
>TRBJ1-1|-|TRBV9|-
CASSAPYPDRNTEAFF
TGTGCCAGCAGCGCTCCATACCCGGACAGGAACACTGAAGCTTTCTTT
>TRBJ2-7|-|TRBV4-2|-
CASSQENGGHSYEQYF
TGTGCCAGCAGCCAAGAAAACGGCGGGCACTCCTACGAGCAGTACTTC
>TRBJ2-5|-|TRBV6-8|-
CASSYGPSRHQETQYF
TGTGCCAGCAGTTACGGGCCTAGCAGGCACCAAGAGACCCAGTACTTC
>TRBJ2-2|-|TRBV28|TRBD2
CASSLTRGLAGVSAGELFF
TGTGCCAGCAGTTTAACACGTGGACTAGCGGGAGTATCCGCCGGGGAGCTGTTTTTT
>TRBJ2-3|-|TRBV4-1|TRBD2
CASSQDSSGTSATQYF
TGCGCCAGCAGCCAAGATTCTAGCGGGACATCAGCTACGCAGTATTTT
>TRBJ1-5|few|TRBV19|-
CASSIVPAGSQPQHF
TGTGCCAGTAGTATAGTTCCCGCAGGGAGCCAGCCCCAGCATTTT
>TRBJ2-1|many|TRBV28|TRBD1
CASSGDRGNEQFF
TGTGCCAGCAGTGGGGACAGGGGAAATGAGCAGTTCTTC
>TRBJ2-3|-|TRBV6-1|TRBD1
CASRDRLFTDTQYF
TGTGCCAGCAGGGACAGGTTATTCACAGATACGCAGTATTTT
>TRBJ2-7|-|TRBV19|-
CASYKGRPFYEQYF
TGTGCCAGTTATAAGGGCCGGCCTTTCTACGAGCAGTACTTC
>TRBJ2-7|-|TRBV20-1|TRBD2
CSAGLGTSGRSAEQYF
TGCAGTGCTGGATTGGGTACTAGCGGGAGGTCTGCCGAGCAGTACTTC
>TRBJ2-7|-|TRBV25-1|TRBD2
CASSERASGRPNEQYF
TGTGCCAGCAGTGAACGGGCTAGCGGGAGGCCCAATGAGCAGTACTTC
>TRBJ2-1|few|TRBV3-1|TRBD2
CASSQPPGTSGYNEQFF
TGTGCCAGCAGCCAGCCGCCCGGGACTAGCGGCTACAATGAGCAGTTCTTC
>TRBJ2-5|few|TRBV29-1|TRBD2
CSVASGRAEETQYF
TGCAGCGTCGCTAGCGGGAGGGCCGAAGAGACCCAGTACTTC
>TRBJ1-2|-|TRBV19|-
CASSMERGYYGYTF
TGTGCCAGTAGTATGGAGAGGGGTTACTATGGCTACACCTTC
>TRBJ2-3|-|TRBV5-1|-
CASSLEGEGTDTQYF
TGCGCCAGCAGCCTGGAGGGGGAAGGCACAGATACGCAGTATTTT
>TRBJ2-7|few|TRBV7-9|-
CASSFPPLGVSNEQYF
TGTGCCAGCAGCTTCCCCCCACTCGGGGTATCAAACGAGCAGTACTTC
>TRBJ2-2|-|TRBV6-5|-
CASSYGAEGRTGELFF
TGTGCCAGCAGTTATGGGGCGGAGGGTAGGACCGGGGAGCTGTTTTTT
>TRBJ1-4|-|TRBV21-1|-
CASQGTNEKLFF
TGTGCCAGCCAGGGAACTAATGAAAAACTGTTTTTT
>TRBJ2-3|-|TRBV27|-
CASSYERSTDTQYF
TGTGCCAGCAGTTATGAGAGGTCGACAGATACGCAGTATTTT
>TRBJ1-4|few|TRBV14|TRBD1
CASSQEGGSGEKLFF
TGTGCCAGCAGCCAAGAAGGGGGCTCTGGTGAAAAACTGTTTTTT
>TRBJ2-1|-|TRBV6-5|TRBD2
CASSSPSGSTNEQFF
TGTGCCAGCAGTTCGCCCAGCGGGAGTACCAATGAGCAGTTCTTC
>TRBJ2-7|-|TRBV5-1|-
CASSLVMNEQYF
TGCGCCAGCAGCTTGGTTATGAACGAGCAGTACTTC
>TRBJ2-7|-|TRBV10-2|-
CASSDPGRLPYEQYF
TGCGCCAGCAGTGACCCGGGGCGTCTACCCTACGAGCAGTACTTC
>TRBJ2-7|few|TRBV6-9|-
CASTTGPGTPYEQYF
TGTGCCAGTACAACAGGGCCCGGGACACCCTACGAGCAGTACTTC
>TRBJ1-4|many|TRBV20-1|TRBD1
CSARDRDRPNEKLFF
TGCAGTGCTAGAGATCGGGACAGGCCTAATGAAAAACTGTTTTTT
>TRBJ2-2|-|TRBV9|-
CASSVAATGELFF
TGTGCCAGCAGCGTAGCAGCCACCGGGGAGCTGTTTTTT
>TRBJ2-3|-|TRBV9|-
CASSVERGETDTQYF
TGTGCCAGCAGCGTAGAGAGGGGAGAGACAGATACGCAGTATTTT
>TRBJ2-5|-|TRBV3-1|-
CASSQVRLSSQETQYF
TGTGCCAGCAGCCAAGTTCGTCTGAGCAGTCAAGAGACCCAGTACTTC
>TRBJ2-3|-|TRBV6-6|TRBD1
CASRGQGRTDTQYF
TGTGCCAGCAGGGGACAGGGGCGCACAGATACGCAGTATTTT
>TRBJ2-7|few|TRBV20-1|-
CSARPTQGISLYEQYF
TGCAGTGCTAGACCAACTCAGGGCATCAGCTTATACGAGCAGTACTTC
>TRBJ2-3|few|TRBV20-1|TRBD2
CSASENSGRTSVADTQYF
TGCAGTGCTAGCGAAAATAGCGGGAGGACGAGTGTGGCAGATACGCAGTATTTT